The following is a T cell receptor (beta chain) sequence with its context. This clonotype was counted at least ten times. Its antigen target is currently unknown. Per-nucleotide qualities are absent, and no much larger clonotype sits a single base away. The junction carries 10 bases between V and J, which are trimmed by 1 base and 1 base respectively. CDR1 and CDR2 were assigned from the germline V gene as SGHRS and YFSETQ. Including the terminal cysteine and phenylalanine, the CDR3 comprises 15 residues. The retained sequence is limited to the CDR3, 45 bases, with the frame set at the first base. This sample stems from a study of T-cell reconstitution after alpha-beta-depleted transplantation in children (TCRdb year 2016). Describing the broader study: T-cell immune reconstitution after TCRalphabeta/CD19-depleted allogeneic hematopoietic cell transplantation in children was quantitatively tracked in the study by means of TCR repertoire profiling. Here is what the overall study found, with its caveats: The apparently early recovery of alphabetaT-cell counts about two months after transplant reportedly depended on only several hundred rapidly expanded clones that came from non-depleted graft cells. Over the following months the frequencies of hyperexpanded clones went down, and after one year T-cell counts and TCRbeta diversity were mostly credited to newly produced T cells. In some patients, high TCRbeta diversity at day 60 was attributed to recipient T cells and intrathymic progenitors that had survived conditioning.

The treatment or condition label, read with the paper, signifies: allogeneic hematopoietic cell transplantation with graft depleted of TCRalphabeta T cells and CD19 B cells. Transplant recipients were children who received TCRalphabeta/CD19-depleted allogeneic hematopoietic cell grafts. Preparation of the library involved PCR. Instrument used: Illumina HiSeq 2500. TCR libraries were prepared with molecular barcoding, using unique molecular identifiers to normalize TCRbeta repertoire quantification. In-frame beta chains were kept once TCRdb had trimmed the public reads at Q25 with fastp and called clones with MiXCR. Rows merge per CDR3 protein into single entries with the most common DNA and genes. The sample data list fewer than 150,000 distinct CDR3 sequences, and roughly 9% of these were observed just once. Around 24% of the sample comes from the top ten.

The receptor was derived from a girl under two years old who had a stem cell transplant for combined immunodeficiency, so the T cells may come from the graft donor. The source was PBMCs, mostly from graft donor cells, collected 180 days after TCRalphabeta/CD19-depleted stem cell transplant. This chain is built from TRBV5-1 and TRBJ2-3, with the D gene tentatively TRBD1 or TRBD2, based on 6 matching bases in each. This receptor carries the CDR3 CASSLRGAGTDTQYF. In nucleotides, the sequence is TGCGCCAGCAGCTTGAGGGGGGCGGGCACAGATACGCAGTATTTT.